This TCR beta chain was identified during a study of human T cells and chemical hapten exposure. Between the trimmed V and J ends, which lost 6 bases and 6 bases, there was a span of 15 bases. Germline lookup yields CDR1 MNHNY and CDR2 SVGAGI (reference sequence). The CDR3 runs to 13 residues. Time point here: healthy volunteer bleed at 6 weeks. Extraction of total RNA was performed on unfractionated whole blood. TCRdb analysed the RACE reads with MiXCR anew, one entry per CDR3 protein. The sample has about 65,000 distinct CDR3 sequences; about 6% are singletons. Study-wide results and caveats: TCRs above 1 in 1000 frequency did not change with DPC sensitization.

This clonotype turned up a few times. Its target is unknown. J is TRBJ2-7 and V is TRBV6-6; D is tentatively TRBD1 or TRBD2 (6 bases each). What was sequenced was whole blood. This sequence was found in a female donor in good health. Some clones in this sample may be carry-over from other donors' samples. CDR3 residues: CASSSAGTSEQYF. As DNA, the CDR3 is TGTGCCAGCAGCTCCGCGGGGACAAGCGAGCAGTACTTC.